The 4 T cell receptor beta chains in this list originate from one sample, sequenced in a study of blood T cell repertoires in COVID-19. This table comes from immunoSEQ multiplex PCR, and its TCRdb copy is limited to in-frame clones, with some not included. This sample has under 250,000 clones, with around 80% found just once. Sequenced material: peripheral blood. The receptors here all came from a woman in her forties with acute or convalescent COVID-19.

Only a few counts were recorded for this clone. The J gene is TRBJ2-7, the V gene TRBV5-6; D is unresolved. Germline V lookup: CDR1 SGHDT, CDR2 YYEEEE. V was cut by 1 base and J by 6 bases, with 14 bases left in between. The CDR3 covers 14 residues. This chain's CDR3 is CASSLTGSFPEQYF. The DNA of the CDR3 is TGTGCCAGCAGCTTGACCGGGTCCTTTCCCGAGCAGTACTTC.

The rearrangement joins TRBV5-5 to TRBJ2-7; D may be TRBD1 (6 bases). The germline V gene encodes CDR1 SGHKS and CDR2 YYEKEE (reference sequence). This CDR3 has 13 residues. Trimming cost V 3 bases and J 2 bases, with 9 bases left between them. The CDR3 nucleotides are TGTGCCAGCAGCTCTCAGGGGCCCTACGAGCAGTACTTC. This translates into CASSSQGPYEQYF.

In this sample, this clone turned up a few times. The V gene is TRBV5-8, the J gene TRBJ1-6; maybe TRBD1 (6 bases). Trimming removed 4 bases from V and 7 bases from J, with 15 bases in between. This CDR3 has 15 amino acids. Germline values: CDR1 SGHTS, CDR2 YDEGEE. CDR3 in DNA: TGTGCCAGCAGCCTTGCAGGACAGAACAATTCACCCCTCCACTTT. Its translation: CASSLAGQNNSPLHF.

V is TRBV12-3 or TRBV12-4 and J is TRBJ2-1; TRBD2 matches at 11 bases. The CDR3 spans 13 residues. The junction had 2 bases not matched to a gene; V was cut back by 6 bases and J by 7 bases. CDR3 sequence: CASRPSGGNEQFF. In nucleotides, the CDR3 is TGTGCCAGCAGGCCTAGCGGGGGGAATGAGCAGTTCTTC.